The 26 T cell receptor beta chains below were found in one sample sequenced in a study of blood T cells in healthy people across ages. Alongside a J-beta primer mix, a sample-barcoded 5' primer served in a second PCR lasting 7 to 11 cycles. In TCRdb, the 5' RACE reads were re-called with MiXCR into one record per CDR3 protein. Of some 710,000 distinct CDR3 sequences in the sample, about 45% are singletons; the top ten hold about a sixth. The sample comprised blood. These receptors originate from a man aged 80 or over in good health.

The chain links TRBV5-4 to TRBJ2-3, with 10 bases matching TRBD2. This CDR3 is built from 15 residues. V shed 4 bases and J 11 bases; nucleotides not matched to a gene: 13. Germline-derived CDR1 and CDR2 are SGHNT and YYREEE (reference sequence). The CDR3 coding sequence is TGTGCCAGCAGCCAGGAGCGGGGGGGCCTCGGTCGGCAGTATTTT. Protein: CASSQERGGLGRQYF.

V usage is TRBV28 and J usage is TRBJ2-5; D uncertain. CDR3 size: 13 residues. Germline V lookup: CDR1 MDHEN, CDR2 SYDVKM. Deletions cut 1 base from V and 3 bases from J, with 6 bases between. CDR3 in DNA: TGTGCCAGCAGTTTATTTAGAAAAGAGACCCAGTACTTC. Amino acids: CASSLFRKETQYF.

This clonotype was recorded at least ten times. The CDR3, as DNA: TGTGCCACCAAAGATGTTCGATCCTACAATGAGCAGTTCTTC. This encodes CATKDVRSYNEQFF. The chain employs TRBV10-3 and TRBJ2-1; the D is unclear. The V and J ends lost 10 bases and 1 base respectively, with 14 bases between them. CDR3 length equals 14 residues. The germline CDR1 and CDR2 sequences are ENHRY and SYGVKD.

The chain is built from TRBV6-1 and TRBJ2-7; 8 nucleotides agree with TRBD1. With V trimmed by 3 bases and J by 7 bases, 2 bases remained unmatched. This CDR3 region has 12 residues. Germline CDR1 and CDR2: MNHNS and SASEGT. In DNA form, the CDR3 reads TGTGCCAGCAGTGACGGACAGGGAGAGCAGTACTTC. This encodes CASSDGQGEQYF.

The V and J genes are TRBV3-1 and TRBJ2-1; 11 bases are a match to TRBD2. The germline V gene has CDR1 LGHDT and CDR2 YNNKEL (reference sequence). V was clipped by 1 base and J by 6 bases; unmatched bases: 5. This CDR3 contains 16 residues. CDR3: CASSQARLAGFNEQFF. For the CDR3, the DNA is TGTGCCAGCAGCCAAGCGAGACTAGCGGGATTCAATGAGCAGTTCTTC.

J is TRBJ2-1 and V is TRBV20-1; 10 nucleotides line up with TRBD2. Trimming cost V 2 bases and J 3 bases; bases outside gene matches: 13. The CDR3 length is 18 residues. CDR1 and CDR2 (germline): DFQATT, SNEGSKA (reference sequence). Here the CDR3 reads CSARLHGEREGFYNEQFF. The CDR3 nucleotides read TGCAGTGCTAGACTCCACGGGGAGCGGGAGGGATTCTACAATGAGCAGTTCTTC.

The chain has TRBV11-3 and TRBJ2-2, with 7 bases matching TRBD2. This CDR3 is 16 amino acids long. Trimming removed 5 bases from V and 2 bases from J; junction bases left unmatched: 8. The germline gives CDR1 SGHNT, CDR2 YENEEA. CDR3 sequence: CASSKGTSVNTGELFF. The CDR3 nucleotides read TGTGCCAGCAGCAAGGGAACTAGCGTCAACACCGGGGAGCTGTTTTTT.

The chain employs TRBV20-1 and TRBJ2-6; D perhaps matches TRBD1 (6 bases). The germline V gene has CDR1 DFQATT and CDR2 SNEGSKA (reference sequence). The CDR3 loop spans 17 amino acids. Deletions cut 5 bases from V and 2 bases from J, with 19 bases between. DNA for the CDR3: TGCAGTGCTTCGTTCAGGGGTTTACCCCCTGGGGCCAACGTCCTGACTTTC. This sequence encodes CSASFRGLPPGANVLTF.

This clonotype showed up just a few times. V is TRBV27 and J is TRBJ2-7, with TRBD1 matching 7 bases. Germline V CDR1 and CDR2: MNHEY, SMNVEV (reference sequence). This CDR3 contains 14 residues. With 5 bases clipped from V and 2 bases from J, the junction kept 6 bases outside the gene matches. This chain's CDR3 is CASSQRQGPYEQYF. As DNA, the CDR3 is TGTGCCAGCAGTCAAAGACAGGGACCCTACGAGCAGTACTTC.

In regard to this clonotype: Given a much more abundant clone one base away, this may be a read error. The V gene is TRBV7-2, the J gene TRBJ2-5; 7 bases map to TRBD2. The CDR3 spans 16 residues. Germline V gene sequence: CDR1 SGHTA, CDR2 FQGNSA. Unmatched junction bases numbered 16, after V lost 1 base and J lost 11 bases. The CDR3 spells CASSLDSSGNYNEQYF. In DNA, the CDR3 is TGTGCCAGCAGCTTAGACTCTAGCGGCAACTACAATGAGCAGTACTTC.

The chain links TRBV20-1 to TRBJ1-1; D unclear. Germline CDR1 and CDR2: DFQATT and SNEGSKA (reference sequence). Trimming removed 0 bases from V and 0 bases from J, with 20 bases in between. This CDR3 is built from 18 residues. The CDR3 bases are TGCAGTGCTAGAGACACCGTCGGCAGTACATTCATGAACACTGAAGCTTTCTTT. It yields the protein CSARDTVGSTFMNTEAFF.

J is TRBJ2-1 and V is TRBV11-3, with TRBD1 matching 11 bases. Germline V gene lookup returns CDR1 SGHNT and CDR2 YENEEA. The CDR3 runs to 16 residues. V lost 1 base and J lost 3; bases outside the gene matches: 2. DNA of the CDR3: TGTGCCAGCAGCTTAGCCGGGACAGGGGGCTACAATGAGCAGTTCTTC. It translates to CASSLAGTGGYNEQFF.

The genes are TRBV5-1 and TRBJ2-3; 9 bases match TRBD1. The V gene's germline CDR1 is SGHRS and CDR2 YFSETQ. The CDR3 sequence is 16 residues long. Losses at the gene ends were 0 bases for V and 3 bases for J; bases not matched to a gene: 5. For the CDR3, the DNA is TGCGCCAGCAGCTTGGAAGGGACAGGGAAGACAGATACGCAGTATTTT. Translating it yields CASSLEGTGKTDTQYF.

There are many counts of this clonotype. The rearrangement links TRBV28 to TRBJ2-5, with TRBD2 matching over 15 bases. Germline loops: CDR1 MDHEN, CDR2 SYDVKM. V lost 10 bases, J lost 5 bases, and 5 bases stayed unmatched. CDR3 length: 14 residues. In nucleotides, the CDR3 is TGTGCCACCGCGGGGACTAGCGGGAGGGAGACCCAGTACTTC. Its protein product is CATAGTSGRETQYF.

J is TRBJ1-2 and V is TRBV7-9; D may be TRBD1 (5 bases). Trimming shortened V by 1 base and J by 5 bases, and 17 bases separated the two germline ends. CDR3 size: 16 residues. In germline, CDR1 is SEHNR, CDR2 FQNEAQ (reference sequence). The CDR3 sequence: CASSLGGAGAEYGYTF. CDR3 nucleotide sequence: TGTGCCAGCAGCTTAGGAGGGGCCGGGGCCGAATATGGCTACACCTTC.

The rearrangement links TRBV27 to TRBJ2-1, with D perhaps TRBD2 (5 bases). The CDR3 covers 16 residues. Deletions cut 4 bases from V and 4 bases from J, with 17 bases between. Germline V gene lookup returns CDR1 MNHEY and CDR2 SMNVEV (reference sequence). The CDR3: CASSSQLRGGYNEQFF. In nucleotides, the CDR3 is TGTGCCAGCAGTTCTCAACTACGGGGTGGTTACAATGAGCAGTTCTTC.

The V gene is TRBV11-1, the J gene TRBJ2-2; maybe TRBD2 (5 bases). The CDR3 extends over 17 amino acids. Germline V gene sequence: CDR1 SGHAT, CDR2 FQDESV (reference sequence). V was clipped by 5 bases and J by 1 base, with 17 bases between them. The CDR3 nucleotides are TGTGCCAGCAGCCCCGGCGGTTGGGAGATGAACACCGGGGAGCTGTTTTTT. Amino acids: CASSPGGWEMNTGELFF.

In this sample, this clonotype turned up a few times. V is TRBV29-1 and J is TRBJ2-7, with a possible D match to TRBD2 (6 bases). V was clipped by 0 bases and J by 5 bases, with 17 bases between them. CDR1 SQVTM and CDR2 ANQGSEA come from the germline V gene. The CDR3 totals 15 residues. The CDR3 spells CSVEEPAGMGNEQYF. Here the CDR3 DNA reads TGCAGCGTTGAAGAGCCGGCGGGGATGGGTAACGAGCAGTACTTC.

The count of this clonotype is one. The CDR3 DNA is TGTGCCAGCAGTCCCGGGGCAAATCTCTACGAGCAGTACTTC. Translating it yields CASSPGANLYEQYF. The chain uses TRBV12-3 or TRBV12-4 and TRBJ2-5; D tentatively reads TRBD1 or TRBD2 (5 bases each). The J call may be wrong; the DNA end is better matched by TRBJ2-7. This CDR3 has 14 residues.

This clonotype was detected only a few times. The CDR3 loop reads CSARDGYSPYEQYF. The DNA of the CDR3 is TGCAGTGCTAGAGACGGATATAGCCCCTACGAGCAGTACTTC. This chain uses TRBV20-1 with TRBJ2-7; D not certain. Deletions cut 0 bases from V and 2 bases from J, with 11 bases between. Germline V CDR1 and CDR2: DFQATT, SNEGSKA (reference sequence). CDR3 length: 14 residues.

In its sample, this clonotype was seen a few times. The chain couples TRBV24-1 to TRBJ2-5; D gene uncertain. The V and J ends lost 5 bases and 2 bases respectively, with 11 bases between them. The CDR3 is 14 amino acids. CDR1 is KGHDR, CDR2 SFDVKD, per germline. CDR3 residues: CATSAGRPQETQYF. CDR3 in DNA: TGTGCCACCAGTGCCGGAAGGCCGCAAGAGACCCAGTACTTC.

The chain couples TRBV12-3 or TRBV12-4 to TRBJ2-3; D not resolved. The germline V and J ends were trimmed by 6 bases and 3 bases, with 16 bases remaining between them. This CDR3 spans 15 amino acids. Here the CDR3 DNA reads TGTGCCAGCAGCCCCCAGACAATGGGTACAGATACGCAGTATTTT. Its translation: CASSPQTMGTDTQYF.

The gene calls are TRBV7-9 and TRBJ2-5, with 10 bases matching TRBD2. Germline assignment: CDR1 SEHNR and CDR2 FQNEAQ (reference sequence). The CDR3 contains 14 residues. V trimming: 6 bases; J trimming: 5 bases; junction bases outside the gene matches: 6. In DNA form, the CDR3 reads TGTGCCAGCAGTTTGCTAGCGGGAGAGGAGACCCAGTACTTC. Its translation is CASSLLAGEETQYF.

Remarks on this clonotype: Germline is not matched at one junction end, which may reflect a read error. In nucleotides, the CDR3 is TGCGCCAGCAGTACCGCTGCCGGGACGGTCAGCACAGAGACGCAGTATTTT. Encoded protein: CASSTAAGTVSTETQYF. This rearrangement joins TRBV10-1 to TRBJ2-3; D is perhaps TRBD1 or TRBD2 (5 bases each). Germline lookup yields CDR1 WNHNN and CDR2 SYGVQD (reference sequence). The length of the CDR3 is 17 residues.

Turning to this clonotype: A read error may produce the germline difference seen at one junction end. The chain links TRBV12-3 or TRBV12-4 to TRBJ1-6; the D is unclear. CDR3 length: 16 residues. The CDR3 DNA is TGTGCCAGCAGTTTTAATTCGGCAGCCTATAATTCACCCCCCCACTTT. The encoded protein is CASSFNSAAYNSPPHF.

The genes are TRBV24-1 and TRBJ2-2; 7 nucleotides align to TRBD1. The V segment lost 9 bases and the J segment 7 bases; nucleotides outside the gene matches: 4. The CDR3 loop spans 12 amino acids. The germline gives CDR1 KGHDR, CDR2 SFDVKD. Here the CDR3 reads CATGQEVGELFF. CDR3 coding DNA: TGTGCCACCGGACAGGAAGTCGGGGAGCTGTTTTTT.